These 18 T cell receptor beta chains came from one sample sequenced in a study of CD8+ T cells in alopecia areata. The treatment is: oral pan-JAK inhibitor, 5-10 mg twice daily. Sequencing used cDNA as its template, made by extracting RNA and reverse transcribing it. Assay used: immunoSEQ multiplex PCR; TCRdb lists only in-frame clones, some missing. The sample comprises 100,000 to 150,000 clones, 61% of which are singletons, and roughly 5% rests with the top ten. The input for sequencing was CD4+ T cells sorted from blood, taken at week 4, from a patient treated with tofacitinib. All receptors come from a human donor with alopecia areata.

CDR3 residues: CAWSAISNQPQHF. In nucleotides, the CDR3 is TGTGCCTGGAGTGCGATTAGCAATCAGCCCCAGCATTTT. The chain combines TRBV30 with TRBJ1-5; D unresolved. Trimming stripped 1 base from V and 0 bases from J, with 4 bases between. The V gene's germline CDR1 is GTSNPN and CDR2 SVGIG (reference sequence). The CDR3 sequence is 13 residues long.

The rearrangement joins TRBV7-9 to TRBJ1-5; D perhaps matches TRBD1 (5 bases). This CDR3 has 14 amino acids. Trimming shortened V by 3 bases and J by 7 bases, and 13 bases separated the two germline ends. The V gene's germline CDR1 is SEHNR and CDR2 FQNEAQ (reference sequence). Written as DNA, the CDR3 is TGTGCCAGCAGCTTTCAGGGAAGAGGGCAGCCCCAGCATTTT. This codes for CASSFQGRGQPQHF.

The chain joins TRBV30 to TRBJ2-3; TRBD1 might be the D (6 bases). Trimming took off 5 bases at V and 1 base at J, with 10 bases between the two ends. Germline lookup yields CDR1 GTSNPN and CDR2 SVGIG (reference sequence). The CDR3 has 13 amino acids. Here the CDR3 DNA reads TGTGCCTGGGACAGGTCCGGCACAGATACGCAGTATTTT. Protein product: CAWDRSGTDTQYF.

The V call is TRBV15, the J call TRBJ1-5; 7 nucleotides agree with TRBD1. Germline-derived CDR1 and CDR2 are LNHNV and YYDKDF (reference sequence). The CDR3 sequence is 16 residues long. V shed 3 bases, J shed 4 bases, and the junction held 9 bases outside the gene matches. The CDR3 DNA reads as TGTGCCACCAGCAGCCGGCATGGGACAGCGAATCAGCCCCAGCATTTT. Translation gives CATSSRHGTANQPQHF.

The chain uses TRBV29-1 and TRBJ1-2, with D uncertain. The CDR3 is 14 amino acids. V was shortened by 2 bases and J by 0 bases, with 10 bases between the two germline ends. Germline V gene lookup returns CDR1 SQVTM and CDR2 ANQGSEA. This chain's CDR3 is CSVESAAANYGYTF. The CDR3 bases are TGCAGCGTTGAAAGCGCAGCTGCTAACTATGGCTACACCTTC.

The rearrangement uses TRBV5-1 and TRBJ2-6; 7 bases line up with TRBD1. With 4 bases clipped from V and 4 bases from J, the junction kept 11 bases outside the gene matches. The CDR3 loop spans 17 amino acids. Per the germline V gene, CDR1 is SGHRS and CDR2 is YFSETQ. The CDR3 nucleotides are TGCGCCAGCAGCCCCACAGGGGACGCGTCCGGGGCCAACGTCCTGACTTTC. It codes for CASSPTGDASGANVLTF.

V is TRBV20-1 and J is TRBJ1-1, with no clear D. V was clipped by 3 bases and J by 3 bases, with 5 bases between them. Looked up from germline, CDR1 is DFQATT and CDR2 is SNEGSKA (reference sequence). The CDR3 is made up of 11 amino acids. The CDR3 loop reads CSASGYTEAFF. The CDR3 nucleotides are TGCAGTGCTAGCGGGTACACTGAAGCTTTCTTT.

This clone has just a few counts. The chain links TRBV6-5 to TRBJ1-1; possible D gene TRBD1, 5 bases. Trimming left V 2 bases short and J 4 bases short, with 14 bases between. Germline V gene sequence: CDR1 MNHEY, CDR2 SVGAGI. The CDR3 length is 15 residues. The CDR3 loop is CASSYDRSGGTEAFF. Written as DNA, the CDR3 is TGTGCCAGCAGTTACGACCGGAGTGGGGGCACTGAAGCTTTCTTT.

The chain has TRBV6-5 and TRBJ1-2; unclear D gene. Germline values: CDR1 MNHEY, CDR2 SVGAGI. Trimming took off 7 bases at V and 3 bases at J, with 9 bases between the two ends. This CDR3 spans 12 amino acids. DNA of the CDR3: TGTGCCAGCAAGTCGTCAGACTATGGCTACACCTTC. Translation gives CASKSSDYGYTF.

Concerning this clone: This CDR3 is also generated by other DNA sequences in the sample. The chain combines TRBV7-2 with TRBJ2-5; TRBD2 might be the D (5 bases). The CDR3 is 12 residues long. Germline lookup yields CDR1 SGHTA and CDR2 FQGNSA. Trimming removed 5 bases from V and 5 bases from J, with 9 bases in between. CDR3 nucleotide sequence: TGTGCCAGCAGCCCCAGGAGGGAGACCCAGTACTTC. Amino acid sequence: CASSPRRETQYF.

There are a few counts of this clone. The chain's CDR3 is CASSVATANYGYTF. CDR3 in DNA: TGTGCCAGCAGCGTAGCTACGGCAAACTATGGCTACACCTTC. The chain couples TRBV9 to TRBJ1-2, with D unresolved. The V gene lost 0 bases and the J gene lost 2 bases, with 8 bases spanning the gap. Looked up from germline, CDR1 is SGDLS and CDR2 is YYNGEE. The CDR3 is made up of 14 amino acids.

The chain employs TRBV4-1 and TRBJ2-7; tentative D call: TRBD1 (6 bases). The CDR3 is 15 residues long. The ends were cut back, 4 bases at V and 6 bases at J, with 19 bases in the middle. Germline CDR1 MGHRA, CDR2 YSYEKL. CDR3 bases: TGCGCCAGCAGCCCACAGGGAATAGGGGCGGGCGAGCAGTACTTC. Protein: CASSPQGIGAGEQYF.

A single count supports this clone. The V gene is TRBV29-1, the J gene TRBJ2-7; TRBD2 aligns across 12 bases. The CDR3 has 14 amino acids. In germline, CDR1 is SQVTM, CDR2 ANQGSEA. Trimming took 6 bases from V and 3 from J; bases not matched to a gene: 6. The CDR3 reads CSVRWTSGVYEQYF. The DNA for the CDR3 is TGCAGCGTACGCTGGACTAGCGGGGTCTACGAGCAGTACTTC.

This clone was observed a handful of times. V usage is TRBV5-1 and J usage is TRBJ1-1; TRBD1 matches at 8 bases. The CDR3 sequence is 15 residues long. V lost 7 bases and J lost 4; bases outside the gene matches: 12. Germline lookup yields CDR1 SGHRS and CDR2 YFSETQ. The CDR3 region has the DNA TGCGCCAGCCGACTATCAGGGGGCGTCAGCACTGAAGCTTTCTTT. This encodes CASRLSGGVSTEAFF.

The chain combines TRBV7-2 with TRBJ2-7; TRBD1 matches 8 bases. The CDR3 runs to 13 residues. V was pared by 5 bases and J by 4 bases, with 4 bases of the junction left unmatched. Germline V gene data show CDR1 as SGHTA and CDR2 as FQGNSA. Here the CDR3 reads CASSRGTGYEQYF. The CDR3 DNA follows: TGTGCCAGCAGCCGGGGGACAGGATACGAGCAGTACTTC.

J is TRBJ2-5 and V is TRBV7-9; no firm D call. Deletions cut 7 bases from V and 3 bases from J, with 9 bases between. Germline-derived CDR1 and CDR2 are SEHNR and FQNEAQ (reference sequence). The CDR3 has 12 amino acids. CDR3 DNA sequence: TGTGCCAGCATCGGTCTAGAAGAGACCCAGTACTTC. Residues: CASIGLEETQYF.

The chain employs TRBV29-1 and TRBJ1-1; tentative D call: TRBD1 (6 bases). Germline V CDR1 and CDR2: SQVTM, ANQGSEA. The germline V and J ends were trimmed by 7 bases and 8 bases, with 14 bases remaining between them. The CDR3 is 11 residues long. The CDR3 bases are TGCAGCGGGGGAAACAGGGCAGAAGCTTTCTTT. Its protein is CSGGNRAEAFF. Based on the CDR3 plus reference TRBV29-1 and TRBJ1-1, the full variable domain is SAVISQKPSRDICQRGTSLTIQCQVDSQVTMMFWYRQQPGQSLTLIATANQGSEATYESGFVIDKFPISRPNLTFSTLTVSNMSPEDSSIYLCSGGNRAEAFFGQGTRLTVV.

The chain recombines TRBV27 with TRBJ1-1; D call uncertain. Trimming shortened V by 5 bases and J by 6 bases, and 13 bases separated the two germline ends. Germline V gene sequence: CDR1 MNHEY, CDR2 SMNVEV (reference sequence). CDR3 length: 13 amino acids. The CDR3 is CASSPPERAEAFF. The CDR3 nucleotides read TGTGCCAGCAGTCCCCCCGAGAGGGCTGAAGCTTTCTTT.